The clone carrying this T cell receptor beta chain was found a few times. The ends were cut back, 2 bases at V and 4 bases at J, with 9 bases in the middle. Per the germline V gene, CDR1 is MGHDK and CDR2 is SYGVNS. CDR3 length equals 14 residues. The source of the sample is a study of Ad26.COV2.S vaccination and SARS-CoV-2 variants. Profiled with immunoSEQ multiplex PCR; TCRdb holds only in-frame clones, not every one. This sample has about 350,000 clones, with about 88% found just once. Specified treatment: 15 to 20 received Ad26.COV2.S at low or high dose, single or two shots; roughly 5 received placebo; per-sample allocation not given. Day 63 following the first vaccine or placebo injection was when the samples were taken.

The sequence came from a person aged 18 to 65 who received the Ad26.COV2.S COVID-19 vaccine or a placebo. The chain links TRBV25-1 to TRBJ1-5, with a possible D match to TRBD1 (6 bases). Sample: peripheral blood, taken in a trial of Ad26.COV2.S vaccine versus placebo. CDR3 DNA sequence: TGTGCCAGCAGTGAAACAGGGCTAAATCAGCCCCAGCATTTT. This sequence encodes CASSETGLNQPQHF.